This T cell receptor beta chain came from a study of a mutant IDH1 vaccine in newly diagnosed glioma. About the study: The first vaccination came 4-6 weeks after radiotherapy alone, or with temozolomide cycles. Treated patients showed a male proportion of approximately 62%, a female proportion of about 40%, and a mean age of roughly 40 years.

Assay used: immunoSEQ multiplex PCR; TCRdb lists only in-frame clones, some missing. The sample lists about 25,000 clones; about 76% were seen once. Details on this clone: Its antigen is unknown.

The ends were cut back, 0 bases at V and 2 bases at J, with 13 bases in the middle. Germline CDR1 and CDR2: SQVTM and ANQGSEA. The CDR3 totals 16 residues. Time point of the sample: week 5, during vaccination. Doses of 300 ug of mutant IDH1 20-mer peptide were given with topical imiquimod. The TCR comes from a middle-aged man with glioma. The chain has TRBV29-1 and TRBJ2-2, with D possibly matching TRBD2 (5 bases). The starting material was PBMCs, obtained from a glioma patient whose treatment included an IDH1 peptide vaccine. CDR3 bases: TGCAGCGTTGAAGACCCCCGAGCGGTAAACACCGGGGAGCTGTTTTTT. Translation gives CSVEDPRAVNTGELFF.